Listed here are 17 T cell receptor beta chains from one sample, sequenced in a study of blood T cell repertoires in COVID-19. TCRdb keeps only in-frame clones here, not all; method: immunoSEQ multiplex PCR. The top ten hold 5.1% of the sample, which has about 100,000 clones, about nine tenths seen once. Source material: peripheral blood. The source of these receptors is a man aged 45-60 years with acute or convalescent COVID-19.

The CDR3 sequence: CAWSDRAGDIQYF. CDR3 in DNA: TGTGCCTGGAGCGACAGGGCGGGTGACATTCAGTACTTC. V and J are TRBV30 and TRBJ2-4, with 7 bases matching TRBD1. Germline CDR1 is GTSNPN and CDR2 is SVGIG (reference sequence). CDR3 size: 13 residues. V gave up 3 bases and J gave up 8 bases; unmatched junction bases: 7.

V is TRBV7-8 and J is TRBJ2-5; D might be TRBD2 (6 bases). CDR3 length: 14 amino acids. CDR1 is SGHVS and CDR2 is FQNEAQ in the germline V gene. Trimming pared 5 bases from V and 4 bases from J, leaving 14 bases between. CDR3 nucleotides: TGTGCCAGCAGCCACCGGGACTTACTAGAGACCCAGTACTTC. This codes for CASSHRDLLETQYF.

The chain has TRBV27 and TRBJ2-7; 7 positions match TRBD1. CDR1 is MNHEY and CDR2 is SMNVEV in the germline V gene (reference sequence). V lost 5 bases and J lost 0; bases outside the gene matches: 7. The CDR3 has 15 amino acids. This CDR3 reads CASSIQGKSSYEQYF. The DNA for the CDR3 is TGTGCCAGCAGTATACAGGGGAAGAGCTCCTACGAGCAGTACTTC.

J is TRBJ1-3 and V is TRBV19; the D gene is possibly TRBD1 (5 bases). The germline V and J ends were trimmed by 5 bases and 7 bases, with 21 bases remaining between them. CDR1 and CDR2 from the germline V gene are LNHDA and SQIVND (reference sequence). This CDR3 comprises 16 residues. The CDR3 here is CASSLIPSDSRNTIYF. CDR3 DNA: TGTGCCAGTAGTCTAATACCCTCAGACAGTCGCAACACCATATATTTT.

The chain recombines TRBV7-9 with TRBJ2-2; 11 bases fit TRBD2. With 6 bases clipped from V and 0 bases from J, the junction kept 6 bases outside the gene matches. Germline-derived CDR1 and CDR2 are SEHNR and FQNEAQ (reference sequence). There are 17 residues in the CDR3. The CDR3 DNA reads TGTGCCAGCAGTCCCTCGACTAGCGGGACGAACACCGGGGAGCTGTTTTTT. This codes for CASSPSTSGTNTGELFF.

V gene TRBV21-1 combines with J gene TRBJ2-7; TRBD1, as called in the table, went unchecked against the DNA. TRBV21-1 counts as a pseudogene. The CDR3 has 15 amino acids. The CDR3 protein is CASSPGTEFSYEQYF. CDR3 in DNA: TGTGCCAGCAGCCCCGGGACAGAGTTCTCCTACGAGCAGTACTTC.

The rearrangement joins TRBV27 to TRBJ2-5; 8 bases are shared with TRBD1. V dropped 5 bases and J dropped 5; count of bases not matched to a gene: 13. The CDR3 has 16 amino acids. Germline V gene data show CDR1 as MNHEY and CDR2 as SMNVEV (reference sequence). The CDR3 DNA reads TGTGCCAGCAGTCCCAGGACAGGGAAGCGCGGCGAGACCCAGTACTTC. It encodes CASSPRTGKRGETQYF.

The chain joins TRBV7-2 to TRBJ2-5; 8 nucleotides align to TRBD1. CDR1 is SGHTA and CDR2 is FQGNSA in the germline V gene. This CDR3 spans 13 amino acids. V trimming: 2 bases; J trimming: 5 bases; junction bases outside the gene matches: 1. The CDR3 is CASSLQGAETQYF. CDR3 DNA sequence: TGTGCCAGCAGCTTACAGGGGGCTGAGACCCAGTACTTC.

The count of this clone is one. This chain uses TRBV29-1 with TRBJ1-2, with D perhaps TRBD1 (6 bases). CDR1 and CDR2 (germline): SQVTM, ANQGSEA. Trimming stripped 7 bases from V and 5 bases from J, with 11 bases between. The CDR3 sequence is 11 residues long. CDR3 nucleotides: TGCAGCGGTCAGGGGTGGTATGGCTACACCTTC. Translation gives CSGQGWYGYTF. Together with reference TRBV29-1 and TRBJ1-2, the CDR3 gives the full variable domain: SAVISQKPSRDICQRGTSLTIQCQVDSQVTMMFWYRQQPGQSLTLIATANQGSEATYESGFVIDKFPISRPNLTFSTLTVSNMSPEDSSIYLCSGQGWYGYTFGSGTRLTVV.

The chain combines TRBV11-3 with TRBJ2-4; D is perhaps TRBD1 (6 bases). Between the trimmed V and J ends, which lost 3 bases and 0 bases, there was a span of 18 bases. This CDR3 spans 18 amino acids. Germline V lookup: CDR1 SGHNT, CDR2 YENEEA. In nucleotides, the CDR3 is TGTGCCAGCAGCTTTGAACTTACAGGGACCCTAGCCAAAAACATTCAGTACTTC. This translates into CASSFELTGTLAKNIQYF.

This clone appeared once. This sequence joins TRBV5-1 and TRBJ1-2, with TRBD1 identical over 7 bases. The V and J ends lost 1 base and 4 bases, in that order; junction bases with no gene match: 4. Germline assignment: CDR1 SGHRS and CDR2 YFSETQ. The CDR3 contains 14 residues. This chain's CDR3 is CASSLSGTVYGYTF. The CDR3 coding sequence is TGCGCCAGCAGCTTGTCAGGGACAGTCTATGGCTACACCTTC.

This chain links TRBV7-2 with TRBJ2-1; the match to TRBD2 covers 7 bases. V dropped 1 base and J dropped 6; count of bases not matched to a gene: 12. This CDR3 contains 17 residues. Germline V gene lookup returns CDR1 SGHTA and CDR2 FQGNSA. The CDR3 loop reads CASSLGPPGGGSNEQFF. CDR3 sequence (DNA): TGTGCCAGCAGCTTAGGGCCGCCGGGAGGAGGCTCCAATGAGCAGTTCTTC.

The chain combines TRBV19 with TRBJ2-7; 10 bases align to TRBD1. In germline, CDR1 is LNHDA, CDR2 SQIVND (reference sequence). V shed 10 bases, J shed 6 bases, and the junction held 12 bases outside the gene matches. This CDR3 is built from 14 residues. The CDR3 sequence is CATRRDRGTGEQYF. The CDR3 DNA follows: TGTGCCACCAGAAGGGACAGGGGAACGGGCGAGCAGTACTTC.

The chain has TRBV19 and TRBJ1-1, with TRBD1 as a possible D gene (6 bases). V was pared by 6 bases and J by 1 base, with 18 bases between. Germline loops: CDR1 LNHDA, CDR2 SQIVND (reference sequence). The CDR3 sequence is 16 residues long. The DNA for the CDR3 is TGTGCCAGTAGCTGGGGACACAATATTCGGAACACTGAAGCTTTCTTT. Protein: CASSWGHNIRNTEAFF.

This chain connects TRBV27 to TRBJ1-6, with D maybe TRBD1 (6 bases). The ends were cut back, 2 bases at V and 4 bases at J, with 15 bases in the middle. The CDR3 totals 17 residues. The germline gives CDR1 MNHEY, CDR2 SMNVEV (reference sequence). This chain's CDR3 is CASSLAAGDVYNSPLHF. The DNA for the CDR3 is TGTGCCAGCAGTTTAGCCGCAGGGGACGTTTATAATTCACCCCTCCACTTT.

The genes are TRBV2 and TRBJ2-2; 12 bases match TRBD2. The CDR3 contains 15 residues. Germline V lookup: CDR1 SNHLY, CDR2 FYNNEI. Unmatched junction bases numbered 5, after V lost 6 bases and J lost 6 bases. CDR3 region: CASRPTSGSPGELFF. The CDR3 DNA follows: TGTGCCAGCAGGCCGACTAGCGGGAGTCCCGGGGAGCTGTTTTTT.

J is TRBJ2-7 and V is TRBV10-3, with 9 bases lining up with TRBD2. The ends lost 5 bases at V and 6 bases at J; junction bases unmatched: 11. The CDR3 has 15 amino acids. In germline, CDR1 is ENHRY, CDR2 SYGVKD. The CDR3 bases are TGTGCCATCAGTCTGAGCGGGAGGAGCGGAGGCGAGCAGTACTTC. Its translation is CAISLSGRSGGEQYF.